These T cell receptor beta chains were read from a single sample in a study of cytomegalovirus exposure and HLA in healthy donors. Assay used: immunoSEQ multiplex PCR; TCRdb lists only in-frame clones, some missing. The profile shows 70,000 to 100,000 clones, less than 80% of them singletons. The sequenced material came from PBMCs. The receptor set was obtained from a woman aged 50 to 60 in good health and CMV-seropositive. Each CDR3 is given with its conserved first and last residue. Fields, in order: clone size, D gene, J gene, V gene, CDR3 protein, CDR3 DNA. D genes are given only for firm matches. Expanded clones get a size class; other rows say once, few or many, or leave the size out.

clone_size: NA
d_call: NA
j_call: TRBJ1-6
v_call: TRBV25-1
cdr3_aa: CASSDSREVSSYNSPLHF
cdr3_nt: TGTGCCAGCAGTGATAGCAGGGAAGTGAGCTCCTATAATTCACCCCTCCACTTT

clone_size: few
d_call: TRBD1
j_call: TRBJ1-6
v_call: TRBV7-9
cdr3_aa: CASSNSGTGHNSPLHF
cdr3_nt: TGTGCCAGCAGTAATTCCGGGACAGGGCATAATTCACCCCTCCACTTT

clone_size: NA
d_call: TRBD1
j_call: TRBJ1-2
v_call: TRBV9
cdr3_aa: CASSVGQGSLGGYTF
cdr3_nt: TGTGCCAGCAGCGTTGGACAGGGCAGTCTAGGCGGCTACACCTTC

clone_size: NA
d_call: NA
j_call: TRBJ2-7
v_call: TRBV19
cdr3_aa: CASSSSGQYYEQYF
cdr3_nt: TGTGCCAGTAGTTCCTCAGGACAGTACTACGAGCAGTACTTC

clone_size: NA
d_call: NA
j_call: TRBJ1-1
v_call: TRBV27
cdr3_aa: CASSLSIGLGGTEAFF
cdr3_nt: TGTGCCAGCAGTTTATCGATAGGGTTGGGGGGCACTGAAGCTTTCTTT

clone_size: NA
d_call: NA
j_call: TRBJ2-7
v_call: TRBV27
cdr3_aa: CASRPWTGKYF
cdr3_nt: TGTGCCAGCAGACCCTGGACGGGAAAGTACTTC

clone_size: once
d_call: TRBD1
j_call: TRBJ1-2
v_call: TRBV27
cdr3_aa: CASRGQGHYGYTF
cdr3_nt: TGTGCCAGCAGAGGACAGGGTCACTATGGCTACACCTTC

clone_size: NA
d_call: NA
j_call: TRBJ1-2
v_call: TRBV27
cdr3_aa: CASSYGGQNYGYTF
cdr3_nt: TGTGCCAGCAGTTACGGCGGTCAGAACTATGGCTACACCTTC

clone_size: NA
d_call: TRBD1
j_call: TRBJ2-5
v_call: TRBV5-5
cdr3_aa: CASTPPGDRVKETQYF
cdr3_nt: TGTGCCAGCACCCCGCCCGGAGACAGGGTGAAAGAGACCCAGTACTTC

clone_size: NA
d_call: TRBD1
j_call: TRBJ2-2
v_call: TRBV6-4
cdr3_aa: CASSLTGTANTGELFF
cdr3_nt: TGTGCCAGCAGTCTAACCGGGACAGCGAACACCGGGGAGCTGTTTTTT

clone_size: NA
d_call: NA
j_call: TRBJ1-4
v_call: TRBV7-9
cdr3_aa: CASSLGATAPNEKLFF
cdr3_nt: TGTGCCAGCAGCTTAGGAGCGACAGCTCCTAATGAAAAACTGTTTTTT

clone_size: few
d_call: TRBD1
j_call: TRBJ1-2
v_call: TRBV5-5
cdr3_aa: CASSLGDRGLYGYTF
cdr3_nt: TGTGCCAGCAGCTTGGGGGACAGGGGGCTCTATGGCTACACCTTC

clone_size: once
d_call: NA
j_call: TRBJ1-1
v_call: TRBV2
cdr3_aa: CASSERQIMNTEAFF
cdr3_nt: TGTGCCAGCAGTGAACGACAGATAATGAACACTGAAGCTTTCTTT

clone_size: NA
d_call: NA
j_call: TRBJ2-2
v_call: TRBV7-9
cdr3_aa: CASSFQGSGELFF
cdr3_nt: TGTGCCAGCAGCTTTCAGGGCTCCGGGGAGCTGTTTTTT

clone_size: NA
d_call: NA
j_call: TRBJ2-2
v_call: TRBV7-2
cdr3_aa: CASRRGPNEGELFF
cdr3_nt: TGTGCCAGCCGGCGAGGGCCCAACGAGGGGGAGCTGTTTTTT

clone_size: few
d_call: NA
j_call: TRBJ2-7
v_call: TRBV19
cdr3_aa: CASSMEGAYEQYF
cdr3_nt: TGTGCCAGTAGTATGGAGGGGGCATACGAGCAGTACTTC

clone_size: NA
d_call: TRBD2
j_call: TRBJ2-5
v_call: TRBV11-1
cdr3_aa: CASSLETSGEETQYF
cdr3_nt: TGTGCCAGCAGCTTAGAGACTAGCGGTGAAGAGACCCAGTACTTC

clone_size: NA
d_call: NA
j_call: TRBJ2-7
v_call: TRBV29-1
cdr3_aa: CSVVWGHEQYF
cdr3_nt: TGCAGCGTTGTATGGGGGCACGAGCAGTACTTC

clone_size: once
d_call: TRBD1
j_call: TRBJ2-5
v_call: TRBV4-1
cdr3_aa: CASRWTPHRGEETQYF
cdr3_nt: TGCGCCAGCAGGTGGACCCCCCACAGGGGAGAAGAGACCCAGTACTTC

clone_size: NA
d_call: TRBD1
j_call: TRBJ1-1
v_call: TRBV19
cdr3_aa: CASSTVGQPRRSEAFF
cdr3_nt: TGTGCCAGTAGTACAGTGGGACAGCCTCGGAGGAGTGAAGCTTTCTTT

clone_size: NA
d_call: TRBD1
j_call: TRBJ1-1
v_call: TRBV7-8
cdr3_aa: CASSWDRTNTEAFF
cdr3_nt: TGTGCCAGCAGCTGGGACAGGACGAACACTGAAGCTTTCTTT

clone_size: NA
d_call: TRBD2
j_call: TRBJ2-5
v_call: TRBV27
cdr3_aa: CATALRVTSGGAKETQYF
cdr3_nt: TGTGCCACAGCCCTTAGAGTGACTAGCGGGGGGGCAAAAGAGACCCAGTACTTC

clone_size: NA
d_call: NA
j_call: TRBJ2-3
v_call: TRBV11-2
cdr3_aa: CASSLGVDTQYF
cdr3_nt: TGTGCCAGCAGCTTAGGCGTAGATACGCAGTATTTT

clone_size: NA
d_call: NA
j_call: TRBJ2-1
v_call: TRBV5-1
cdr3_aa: CASSLSVGNYNEQFF
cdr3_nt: TGCGCCAGCAGCTTGTCAGTTGGCAATTACAATGAGCAGTTCTTC

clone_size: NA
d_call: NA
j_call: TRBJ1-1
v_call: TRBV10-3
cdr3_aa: CAISESKAPNTEAFF
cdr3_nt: TGTGCCATCAGTGAGTCTAAAGCCCCGAACACTGAAGCTTTCTTT

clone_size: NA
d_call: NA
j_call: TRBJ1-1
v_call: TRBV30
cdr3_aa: CAWRGGTEAFF
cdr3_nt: TGTGCCTGGAGGGGGGGCACTGAAGCTTTCTTT

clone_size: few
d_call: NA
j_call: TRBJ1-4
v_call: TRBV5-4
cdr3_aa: CASSLRGQEKLFF
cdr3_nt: TGTGCCAGCAGCTTGAGAGGGCAGGAAAAACTGTTTTTT

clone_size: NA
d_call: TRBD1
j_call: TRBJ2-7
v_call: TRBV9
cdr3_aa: CASSKGQGAGYEQYF
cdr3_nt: TGTGCCAGCAGCAAGGGACAGGGGGCAGGTTACGAGCAGTACTTC

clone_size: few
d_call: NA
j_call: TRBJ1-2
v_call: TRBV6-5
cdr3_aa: CASNGVLGLSGYTF
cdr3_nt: TGTGCCAGCAACGGAGTCTTGGGGCTAAGTGGCTACACCTTC

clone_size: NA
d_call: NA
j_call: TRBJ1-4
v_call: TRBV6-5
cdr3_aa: CASSYSQGELFF
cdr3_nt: TGTGCCAGCAGTTATTCGCAGGGTGAACTGTTTTTT

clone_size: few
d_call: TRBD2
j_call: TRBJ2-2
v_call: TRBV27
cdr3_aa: CASSLVLAGGTGELFF
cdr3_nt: TGTGCCAGCAGTTTAGTTCTAGCGGGGGGCACCGGGGAGCTGTTTTTT

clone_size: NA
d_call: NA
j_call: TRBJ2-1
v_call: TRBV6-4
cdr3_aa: CASSDSQAGSSEQFF
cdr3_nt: TGTGCCAGCAGTGACTCGCAGGCAGGCTCGAGTGAGCAGTTCTTC

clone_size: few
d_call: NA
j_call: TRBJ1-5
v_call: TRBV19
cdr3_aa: CAIKRALSNQPQHF
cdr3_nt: TGTGCCATTAAGAGGGCCCTGAGCAATCAGCCCCAGCATTTT

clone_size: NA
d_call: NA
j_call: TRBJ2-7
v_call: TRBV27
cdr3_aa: CASRRGHLSSYEQYF
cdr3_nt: TGTGCCAGCAGAAGAGGACACCTGAGCTCCTACGAGCAGTACTTC